At least ten counts were recorded for the clone carrying this TCR beta chain. Its antigen is still unknown. Germline-derived CDR1 and CDR2 are SGHRS and YFSETQ. The CDR3 has 14 amino acids. Between the trimmed V and J ends, which lost 6 bases and 2 bases, there was a span of 14 bases. The sample is drawn from a study of T cells in Graves' hyperthyroidism and ophthalmopathy. Study conclusions and caveats: Also found in blood were most expanded thyroid clonotypes above 0.001.

Using RNA transcripts as the source, TCR beta CDR3 regions were amplified. TCR CDR3 underwent first-round RT-PCR with the HTBI primer set. TCRdb redid the calling of the multiplex PCR reads with MiXCR, one entry per CDR3 protein. The sample gives about 26,000 distinct CDR3 sequences, 40% to 55% of which show up once; around 10% is in the top ten. Graves' hyperthyroidism showing no ophthalmopathy progression within 18 months was considered stable. Each diagnosis drew on symptoms, thyroxine, TRAb, thyroid ultrasound and orbital computed tomography findings. The V gene is TRBV5-1, the J gene TRBJ2-5, with D perhaps assigned TRBD1 or TRBD2 (5 bases each). The sequence came from a woman in her thirties with Graves' hyperthyroidism. Input material: blood. In nucleotides, the CDR3 is TGCGCCAGCACCATGGGACGGTTGCAAGAGACCCAGTACTTC. This translates into CASTMGRLQETQYF.